Below are 8 T cell receptor beta chains sequenced from a single sample in a study of control samples from healthy donors and cancer patients. Libraries were prepared by immunoSEQ multiplex PCR; TCRdb keeps only in-frame clonotypes and omits some of them. In the table there are 90,000 to 100,000 clones, 84% of which are singletons. Sequencing input: PBMCs. The source is an older man with lung cancer.

This rearrangement joins TRBV5-6 to TRBJ1-2; D uncertain. This CDR3 has 14 residues. V was pared by 4 bases and J by 4 bases, with 14 bases between. Germline lookup yields CDR1 SGHDT and CDR2 YYEEEE. CDR3 loop: CASSGAHVRYGYTF. The CDR3 DNA follows: TGTGCCAGCAGCGGAGCGCATGTTCGCTATGGCTACACCTTC.

The chain joins TRBV5-8 to TRBJ1-1; tentative D call: TRBD1 (5 bases). Germline lookup yields CDR1 SGHTS and CDR2 YDEGEE. V shed 8 bases and J shed 4 bases, with 21 bases lying between them. There are 15 residues in the CDR3. CDR3 residues: CARSGRPTGGTEAFF. For the CDR3, the DNA is TGTGCCAGATCGGGCCGCCCTACAGGAGGCACTGAAGCTTTCTTT.

The gene calls are TRBV4-1 and TRBJ2-2; 12 bases fit TRBD2. Per germline, CDR1 MGHRA and CDR2 YSYEKL. This CDR3 has 17 amino acids. Trimming took 2 bases from V and 2 from J; bases not matched to a gene: 3. The CDR3 nucleotides read TGCGCCAGCAGCCAACGACTAGCGGGGGACAACACCGGGGAGCTGTTTTTT. Residues: CASSQRLAGDNTGELFF.

V is TRBV18 and J is TRBJ1-2; weak D call: TRBD1 (5 bases). V gave up 2 bases and J gave up 6 bases, with 19 bases separating them. The CDR3 runs 16 residues. Germline-derived CDR1 and CDR2 are KGHSH and LQKENI. In DNA, the CDR3 is TGTGCCAGCTCACCAGCGAACCCTCGGCGGGGGAATGGCTACACCTTC. It codes for CASSPANPRRGNGYTF.

The V and J genes are TRBV9 and TRBJ2-3; weak D call: TRBD2 (5 bases). Between the trimmed V and J ends, which lost 0 bases and 10 bases, there was a span of 15 bases. The germline gives CDR1 SGDLS, CDR2 YYNGEE. This CDR3 is built from 14 residues. The CDR3 coding sequence is TGTGCCAGCAGCGTAGCCCTCAGCCCCGGGGCGCAGTATTTT. The encoded protein is CASSVALSPGAQYF.

This chain joins TRBV11-3 and TRBJ2-7, with 11 bases fitting TRBD2. Germline trimming cut 5 bases from V and 3 bases from J; bases unmatched to any gene: 6. The CDR3 has 15 amino acids. Germline CDR1 and CDR2: SGHNT and YENEEA. DNA for the CDR3: TGTGCCAGCAGCCGGGGACTAGCGGAGGGCTACGAGCAGTACTTC. Translated: CASSRGLAEGYEQYF.

The chain employs TRBV6-5 and TRBJ1-1; 8 nucleotides align to TRBD1. The CDR3 is 14 residues long. CDR1 and CDR2 from the germline V gene are MNHEY and SVGAGI. J gave up 1 base and V 6 bases, and 4 bases lay outside the gene matches. The CDR3 loop is CASRTGTGNTEAFF. The CDR3 nucleotides are TGTGCCAGCAGAACCGGGACAGGGAACACTGAAGCTTTCTTT.

The rearrangement links TRBV18 to TRBJ2-4, with D tentatively TRBD1 or TRBD2 (5 bases each). Trimming shortened V by 3 bases and J by 7 bases, and 22 bases separated the two germline ends. The CDR3 runs 17 residues. In germline, CDR1 is KGHSH, CDR2 LQKENI. CDR3 region: CASSPQRGGTKGNIQYF. CDR3 bases: TGTGCCAGCTCACCCCAGAGAGGAGGTACCAAGGGGAACATTCAGTACTTC.